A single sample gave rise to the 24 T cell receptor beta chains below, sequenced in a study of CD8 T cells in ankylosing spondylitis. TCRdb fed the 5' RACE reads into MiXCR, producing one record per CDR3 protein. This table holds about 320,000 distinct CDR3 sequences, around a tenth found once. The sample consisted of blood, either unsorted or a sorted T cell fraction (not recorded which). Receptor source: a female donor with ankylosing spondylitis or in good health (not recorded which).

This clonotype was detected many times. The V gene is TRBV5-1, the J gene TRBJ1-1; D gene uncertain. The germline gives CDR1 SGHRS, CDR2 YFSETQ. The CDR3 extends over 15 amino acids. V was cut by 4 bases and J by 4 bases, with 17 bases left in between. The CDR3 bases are TGCGCCAGCAGCCCTCAAACGGTGGCAGGCACTGAAGCTTTCTTT. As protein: CASSPQTVAGTEAFF.

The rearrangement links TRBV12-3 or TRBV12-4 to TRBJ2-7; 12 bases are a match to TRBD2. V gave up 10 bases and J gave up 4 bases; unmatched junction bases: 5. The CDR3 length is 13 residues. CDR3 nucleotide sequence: TGTGCCACTAAGACTAGCGGGAGATACGAGCAGTACTTC. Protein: CATKTSGRYEQYF.

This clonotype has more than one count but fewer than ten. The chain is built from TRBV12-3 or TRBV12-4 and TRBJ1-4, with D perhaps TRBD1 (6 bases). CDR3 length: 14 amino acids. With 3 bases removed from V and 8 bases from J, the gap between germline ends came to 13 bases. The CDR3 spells CASSFSGAGEKLFF. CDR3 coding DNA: TGTGCCAGCAGTTTCTCGGGGGCTGGAGAAAAACTGTTTTTT.

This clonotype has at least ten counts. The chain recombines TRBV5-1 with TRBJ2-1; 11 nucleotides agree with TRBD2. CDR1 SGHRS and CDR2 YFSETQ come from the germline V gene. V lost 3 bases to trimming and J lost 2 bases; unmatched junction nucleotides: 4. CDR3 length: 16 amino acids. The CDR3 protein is CASSSTSGSPYNEQFF. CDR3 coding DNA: TGCGCCAGCAGCTCTACTAGCGGGAGTCCCTACAATGAGCAGTTCTTC.

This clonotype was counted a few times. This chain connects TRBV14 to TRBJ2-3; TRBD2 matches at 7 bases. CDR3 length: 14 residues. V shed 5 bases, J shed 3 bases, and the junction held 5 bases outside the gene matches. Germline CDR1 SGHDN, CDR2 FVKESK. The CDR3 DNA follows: TGTGCCAGCAGCGCGCGGGGGTTTACAGATACGCAGTATTTT. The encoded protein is CASSARGFTDTQYF. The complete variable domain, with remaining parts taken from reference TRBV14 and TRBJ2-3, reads EAGVTQFPSHSVIEKGQTVTLRCDPISGHDNLYWYRRVMGKEIKFLLHFVKESKQDESGMPNNRFLAERTGGTYSTLKVQPAELEDSGVYFCASSARGFTDTQYFGPGTRLTVL.

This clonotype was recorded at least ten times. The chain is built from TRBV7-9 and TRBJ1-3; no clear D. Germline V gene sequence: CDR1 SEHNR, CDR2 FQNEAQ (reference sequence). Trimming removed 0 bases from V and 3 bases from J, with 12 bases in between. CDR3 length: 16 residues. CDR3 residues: CASSLAKDGSGNTIYF. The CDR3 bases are TGTGCCAGCAGCTTAGCGAAGGACGGCAGTGGAAACACCATATATTTT.

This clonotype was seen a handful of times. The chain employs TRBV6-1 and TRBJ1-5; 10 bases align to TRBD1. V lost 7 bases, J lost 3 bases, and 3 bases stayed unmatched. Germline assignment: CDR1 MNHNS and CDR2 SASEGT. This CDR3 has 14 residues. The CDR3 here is CASKTGGVNQPQHF. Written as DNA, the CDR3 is TGTGCCAGCAAGACAGGGGGCGTCAATCAGCCCCAGCATTTT.

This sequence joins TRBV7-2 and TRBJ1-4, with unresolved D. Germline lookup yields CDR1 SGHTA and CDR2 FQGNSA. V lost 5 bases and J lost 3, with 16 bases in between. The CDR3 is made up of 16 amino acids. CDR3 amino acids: CASSRYWGRANEKLFF. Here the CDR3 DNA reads TGTGCCAGCAGCCGTTACTGGGGTCGCGCTAATGAAAAACTGTTTTTT.

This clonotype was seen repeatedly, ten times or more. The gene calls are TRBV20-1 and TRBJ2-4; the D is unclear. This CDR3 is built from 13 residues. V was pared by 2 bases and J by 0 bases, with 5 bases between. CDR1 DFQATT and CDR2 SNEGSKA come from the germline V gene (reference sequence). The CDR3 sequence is CSARQLAKNIQYF. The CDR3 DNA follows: TGCAGTGCTAGACAACTAGCCAAAAACATTCAGTACTTC.

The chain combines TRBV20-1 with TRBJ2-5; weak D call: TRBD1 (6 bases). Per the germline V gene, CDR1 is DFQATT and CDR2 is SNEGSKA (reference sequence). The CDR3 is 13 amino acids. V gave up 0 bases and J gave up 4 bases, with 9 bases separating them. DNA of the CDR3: TGCAGTGCTAGAGAGGGGGCACGAGAGACCCAGTACTTC. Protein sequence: CSAREGARETQYF.

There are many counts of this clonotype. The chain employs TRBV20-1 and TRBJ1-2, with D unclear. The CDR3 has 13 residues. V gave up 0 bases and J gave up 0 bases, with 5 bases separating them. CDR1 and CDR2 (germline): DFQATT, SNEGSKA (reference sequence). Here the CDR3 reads CSAREGTNYGYTF. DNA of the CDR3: TGCAGTGCTAGAGAAGGAACTAACTATGGCTACACCTTC.

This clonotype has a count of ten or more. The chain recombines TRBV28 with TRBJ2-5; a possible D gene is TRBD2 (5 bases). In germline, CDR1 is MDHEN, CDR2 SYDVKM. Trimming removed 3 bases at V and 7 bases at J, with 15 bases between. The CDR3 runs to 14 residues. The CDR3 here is CASSLAGLEGTQYF. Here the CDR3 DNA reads TGTGCCAGCAGTTTGGCCGGCCTCGAGGGGACCCAGTACTTC.

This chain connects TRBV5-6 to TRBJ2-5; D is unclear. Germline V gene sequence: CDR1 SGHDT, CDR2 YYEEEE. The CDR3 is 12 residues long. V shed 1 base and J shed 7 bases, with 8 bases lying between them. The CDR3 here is CASSLSSGTQYF. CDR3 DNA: TGTGCCAGCAGCTTGTCCTCGGGGACCCAGTACTTC.

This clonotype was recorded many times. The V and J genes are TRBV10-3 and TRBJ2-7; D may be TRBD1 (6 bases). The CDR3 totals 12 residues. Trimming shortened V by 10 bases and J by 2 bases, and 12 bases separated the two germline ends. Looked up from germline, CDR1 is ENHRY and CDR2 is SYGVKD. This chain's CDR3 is CATGQLTYEQYF. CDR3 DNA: TGTGCCACCGGACAGCTTACCTACGAGCAGTACTTC.

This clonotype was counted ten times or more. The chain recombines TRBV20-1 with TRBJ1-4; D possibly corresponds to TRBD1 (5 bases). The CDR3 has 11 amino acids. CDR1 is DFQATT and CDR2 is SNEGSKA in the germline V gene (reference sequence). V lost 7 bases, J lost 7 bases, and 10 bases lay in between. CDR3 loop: CSGGRGEKLFF. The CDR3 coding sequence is TGCAGTGGGGGCCGAGGTGAAAAACTGTTTTTT.

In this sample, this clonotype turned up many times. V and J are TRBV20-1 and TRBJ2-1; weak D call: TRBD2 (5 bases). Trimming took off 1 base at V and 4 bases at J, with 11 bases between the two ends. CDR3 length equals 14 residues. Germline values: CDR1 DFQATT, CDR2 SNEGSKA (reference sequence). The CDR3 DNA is TGCAGTGCTAGAGTGCTAGCCGTTTACAATGAGCAGTTCTTC. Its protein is CSARVLAVYNEQFF.

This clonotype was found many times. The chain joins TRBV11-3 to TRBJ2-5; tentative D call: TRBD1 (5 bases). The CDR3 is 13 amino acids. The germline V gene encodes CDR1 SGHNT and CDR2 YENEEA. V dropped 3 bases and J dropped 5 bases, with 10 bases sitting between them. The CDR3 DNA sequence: TGTGCCAGCAGCTTCAGGGAAGAGGAGACCCAGTACTTC. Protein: CASSFREEETQYF.

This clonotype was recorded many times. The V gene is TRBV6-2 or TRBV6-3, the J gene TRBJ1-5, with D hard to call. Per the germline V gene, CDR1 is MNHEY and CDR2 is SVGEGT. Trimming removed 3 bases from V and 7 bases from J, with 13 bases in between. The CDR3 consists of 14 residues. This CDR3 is CASSYSQVVQPQHF. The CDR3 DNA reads TGTGCCAGCAGTTATTCCCAGGTCGTGCAGCCCCAGCATTTT.

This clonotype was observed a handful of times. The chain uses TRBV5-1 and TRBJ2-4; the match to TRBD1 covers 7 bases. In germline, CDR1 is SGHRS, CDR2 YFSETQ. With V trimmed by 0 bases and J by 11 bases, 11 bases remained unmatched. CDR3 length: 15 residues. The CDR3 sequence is CASSLVAGGAAVQYF. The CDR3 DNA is TGCGCCAGCAGCTTGGTGGCAGGGGGAGCGGCTGTTCAGTACTTC.

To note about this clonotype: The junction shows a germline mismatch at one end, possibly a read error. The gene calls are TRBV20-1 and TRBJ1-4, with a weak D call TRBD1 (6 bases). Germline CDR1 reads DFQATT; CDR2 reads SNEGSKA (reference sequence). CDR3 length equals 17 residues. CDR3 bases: TGCTGTGCTAGAGACCCCCCAAGGGGGATAACTAATGAAAAACTGTTTTTT. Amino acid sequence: CCARDPPRGITNEKLFF.

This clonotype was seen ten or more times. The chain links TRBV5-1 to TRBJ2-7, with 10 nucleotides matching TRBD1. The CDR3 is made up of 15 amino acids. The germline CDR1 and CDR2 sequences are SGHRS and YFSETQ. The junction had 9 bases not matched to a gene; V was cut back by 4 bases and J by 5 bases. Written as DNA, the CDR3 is TGCGCCAGCAGCAACCGGGACAGGGGTTCGGACGAGCAGTACTTC. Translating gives CASSNRDRGSDEQYF. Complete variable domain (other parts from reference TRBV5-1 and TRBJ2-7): KAGVTQTPRYLIKTRGQQVTLSCSPISGHRSVSWYQQTPGQGLQFLFEYFSETQRNKGNFPGRFSGRQFSNSRSEMNVSTLELGDSALYLCASSNRDRGSDEQYFGPGTRLTVT.

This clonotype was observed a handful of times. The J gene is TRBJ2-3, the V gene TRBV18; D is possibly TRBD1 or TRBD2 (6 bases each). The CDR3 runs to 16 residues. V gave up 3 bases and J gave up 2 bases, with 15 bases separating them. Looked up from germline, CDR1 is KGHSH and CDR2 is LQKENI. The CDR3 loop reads CASSPAGTGNTDTQYF. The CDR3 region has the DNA TGTGCCAGCTCACCTGCGGGAACAGGGAACACAGATACGCAGTATTTT.

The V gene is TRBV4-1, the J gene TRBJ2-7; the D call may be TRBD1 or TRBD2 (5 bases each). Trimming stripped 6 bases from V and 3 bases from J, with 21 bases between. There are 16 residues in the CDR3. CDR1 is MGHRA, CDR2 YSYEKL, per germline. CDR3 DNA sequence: TGCGCCAGCAGTAAAACGGTCGGGACGGACAACTACGAGCAGTACTTC. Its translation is CASSKTVGTDNYEQYF.

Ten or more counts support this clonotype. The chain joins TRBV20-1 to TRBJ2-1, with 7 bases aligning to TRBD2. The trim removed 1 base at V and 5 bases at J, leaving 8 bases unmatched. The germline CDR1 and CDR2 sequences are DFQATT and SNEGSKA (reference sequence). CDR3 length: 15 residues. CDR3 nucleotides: TGCAGTGCTAGAGTTCCGATGAGCGGGAACAATGAGCAGTTCTTC. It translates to CSARVPMSGNNEQFF.